This is a list of T cell receptor beta chains from one sample in a study of blood T cell repertoires in COVID-19. TCRdb's copy holds only in-frame clones and misses some; the assay was immunoSEQ multiplex PCR. The sample has some 16,000 clones, 70% to 90% seen once. The sample was peripheral blood. These receptors all stem from a man aged 70 or older in a cohort sampled during active COVID-19. Each CDR3 is given with its conserved first and last residue. The order of the fields is J gene, clone size, D gene, V gene, CDR3 DNA, CDR3 protein. A D gene is named only where the DNA matches it firmly. Clone size is given for some rows only: seen once, a few or many times, or a class if the clone is expanded.

TRBJ1-3 - - TRBV14 TGTGCCAGCAGCCCGCAGGGTGGAAACACCATATATTTT CASSPQGGNTIYF
TRBJ2-1 - TRBD2 TRBV5-8 TGTGCCAGCAGCTTGGCGGGCCTAGCGGCAAGCAATGAGCAGTTCTTC CASSLAGLAASNEQFF
TRBJ2-3 - - TRBV12-3/TRBV12-4 TGTGCCAGCAGTTTTCGAAGGGGTACGCAGTATTTT CASSFRRGTQYF
TRBJ2-5 - TRBD1 TRBV2 TGTGCCAGCAGTGAAGGTGGCAGGGGGATTTTCTGGACCCAGTACTTC CASSEGGRGIFWTQYF
TRBJ1-1 - - TRBV9 TGTGCCAGCAGCGTAGCGGGGGATACTGAAGCTTTCTTT CASSVAGDTEAFF
TRBJ2-2 - TRBD2 TRBV4-3 TGCGCCAGCAGCCAAGAGAGAGGGCCTAGCGGGAGAGTTGGGCCTTTCCCCGGGGAGCTGTTTTTT CASSQERGPSGRVGPFPGELFF
TRBJ1-2 - - TRBV7-9 TGTGCCAGCAGCCTGCAGGTGGACTATGGCTACACCTTC CASSLQVDYGYTF
TRBJ2-5 once TRBD2 TRBV27 TGTGCCAGCAGTTTACCATCTAGCGGGAGCCCCCCTGAGACCCAGTACTTC CASSLPSSGSPPETQYF
TRBJ2-5 - - TRBV4-1 TGCGCCAGCAGCCAAGGCCGGGGATTTGAGACCCAGTACTTC CASSQGRGFETQYF
TRBJ2-7 - TRBD1 TRBV30 TGTGCCTGGCAGCCGGGACAGACCTACGAGCAGTACTTC CAWQPGQTYEQYF
TRBJ1-1 - TRBD1 TRBV5-1 TGCGCCAGCAGCGAACCGACAGGGGGAACTGAAGCTTTCTTT CASSEPTGGTEAFF
TRBJ2-5 once - TRBV30 TGTGCCTGGAGTTTATCAGGGGTATACGAGACCCAGTACTTC CAWSLSGVYETQYF
TRBJ1-5 - - TRBV30 TGTGCCTGGAGCGTAACCTACAATCAGCCCCAGCATTTT CAWSVTYNQPQHF
TRBJ2-2 once TRBD2 TRBV11-3 TGTGCCAGCAGCTTAGCCGGCGGGAGCGGGGAGCTGTTTTTT CASSLAGGSGELFF
TRBJ1-1 - TRBD1 TRBV6-6 TGTGCCAGCAGTTTCCCGGGACAGGGTGAAGCTTTCTTT CASSFPGQGEAFF
TRBJ2-3 - TRBD2 TRBV10-3 TGTGCCATCAGAGACGGACTAGCGGGAGGCGCAGATACGCAGTATTTT CAIRDGLAGGADTQYF
TRBJ2-2 few - TRBV7-3 TGTGCCAGCAGCTTAAATGCAGGGGCGCTCACCGGGGAGCTGTTTTTT CASSLNAGALTGELFF
TRBJ2-7 few TRBD2 TRBV9 TGTGCCAGCAGCGTAGCTGCTTCGCTACCATCCGGGACTAGCGGGCCCACCCAGCAGTACTTC CASSVAASLPSGTSGPTQQYF
TRBJ2-3 - - TRBV19 TGTGCCAGTAGTTCCCGGGGAGACACAGATACGCAGTATTTT CASSSRGDTDTQYF
TRBJ2-5 - TRBD2 TRBV7-3 TGTGCCAGCAGCTTGGTAGGGGGCGGAAGCGGGAGGGCCGATGAGACCCAGTACTTC CASSLVGGGSGRADETQYF
TRBJ2-7 once TRBD2 TRBV18 TGTGCCAGCTCACTAGCGGGAGAGCCCTACGAGCAGTACTTC CASSLAGEPYEQYF
TRBJ2-1 - TRBD1 TRBV7-2 TGTGCCAGCAGCTTAGTTTCAGGGGGATCCGGCAATGAGCAGTTCTTC CASSLVSGGSGNEQFF
TRBJ2-7 - - TRBV6-5 TGTGCCAGCAGACCGGGGGACTTAACCTCCTACGAGCAGTACTTC CASRPGDLTSYEQYF
TRBJ2-7 - TRBD2 TRBV4-1 TGCGCCAGCAGCCTTACCGCGGAGAGCGGGATCTGGTTC CASSLTAESGIWF
TRBJ2-1 - - TRBV21-1 TGTGCCAGCAGCAATGACGGGAGTACCAATGAGCAGTTCTTC CASSNDGSTNEQFF
TRBJ2-1 - - TRBV6-5 TGTGCCAGCATGAGGATGGACAATGAGCAGTTCTTC CASMRMDNEQFF
TRBJ2-5 - TRBD2 TRBV30 TGTGCCTGGAGCATACTATGGACTAGCGGGAGTGCAGAGACCCAGTACTTC CAWSILWTSGSAETQYF
TRBJ2-1 - - TRBV9 TGTGCCAGCAGCCCCGGAGGCCATGAGCAGTTCTTC CASSPGGHEQFF
TRBJ2-7 medium-sized TRBD1 TRBV7-8 TGTGCCAGCAGCCAGACAGGGTACGAGCAGTACTTC CASSQTGYEQYF
TRBJ2-5 - - TRBV29-1 TGCAGCGTTGGGAACGGGGAAGAGACCCAGTACTTC CSVGNGEETQYF
TRBJ1-4 once TRBD1 TRBV15 TGTGCCACCAGCAGAGATCCAGGGACAGGGTATGAAAAACTGTTTTTT CATSRDPGTGYEKLFF
TRBJ2-7 - TRBD1 TRBV5-5 TGTGCCAGCAGCTCCGGACAGGGGGATTACGAGCAGTACTTC CASSSGQGDYEQYF
TRBJ1-1 few - TRBV12-3/TRBV12-4 TGTGCCAGCAGCGATCAGGGGCGAGCTTTCTTT CASSDQGRAFF
TRBJ2-5 - TRBD2 TRBV7-9 TGTGCCAGCAGCCCTCTACTAGCGGGAGGGCGAGAGGAGACCCAGTACTTC CASSPLLAGGREETQYF
TRBJ2-7 - TRBD2 TRBV25-1 TGTGCCAGCAGTGGGGGACTAGCGGATTACTACGAGCAGTACTTC CASSGGLADYYEQYF
TRBJ1-1 - - TRBV5-1 TGCGCCAGCAAAGAGCAGGGTGATGGCACTGAAGCTTTCTTT CASKEQGDGTEAFF
TRBJ2-7 once TRBD1 TRBV15 TGTGCCACCAGCAGAGTCCGGTCAGCGGGACAGGGTGTGTACGAGCAGTACTTC CATSRVRSAGQGVYEQYF
TRBJ2-7 once - TRBV11-2 TGTGCCAGCAGCTTAGTCCCTTTGGAGACCTACGAGCAGTACTTC CASSLVPLETYEQYF
TRBJ2-1 - TRBD2 TRBV7-2 TGTGCCAGCAGGGGAGCGGGAGGATCATATGAGCAGTTCTTC CASRGAGGSYEQFF
TRBJ2-1 - - TRBV9 TGTGCCAGCAGCGTAGGTCCGGACAATGAGCAGTTCTTC CASSVGPDNEQFF
TRBJ2-3 - TRBD2 TRBV7-7 TGTGCCAGCAGCTTAGGGCTAGCGGGAGATACGCAGTATTTT CASSLGLAGDTQYF
TRBJ2-1 - - TRBV7-8 TGTGCCAGCAGCGAGGTCGATGAGCAGTTCTTC CASSEVDEQFF
TRBJ2-2 - - TRBV18 TGTGCCAGCTCACCACTGGAGGCCGGGGAGCTGTTTTTT CASSPLEAGELFF